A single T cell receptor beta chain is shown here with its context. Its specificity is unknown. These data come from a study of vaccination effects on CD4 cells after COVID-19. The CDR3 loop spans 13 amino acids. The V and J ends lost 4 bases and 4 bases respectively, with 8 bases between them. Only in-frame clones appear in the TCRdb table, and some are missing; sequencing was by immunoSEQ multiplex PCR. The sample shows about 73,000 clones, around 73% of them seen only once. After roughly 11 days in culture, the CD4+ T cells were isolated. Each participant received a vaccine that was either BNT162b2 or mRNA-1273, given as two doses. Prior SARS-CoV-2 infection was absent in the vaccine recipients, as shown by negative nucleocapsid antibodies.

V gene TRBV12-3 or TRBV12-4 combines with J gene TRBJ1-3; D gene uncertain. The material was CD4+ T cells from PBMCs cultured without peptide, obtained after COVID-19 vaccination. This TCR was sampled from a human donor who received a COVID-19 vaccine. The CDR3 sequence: CASSSGLGNTIYF. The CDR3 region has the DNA TGTGCCAGCAGTTCCGGGTTAGGAAACACCATATATTTT.